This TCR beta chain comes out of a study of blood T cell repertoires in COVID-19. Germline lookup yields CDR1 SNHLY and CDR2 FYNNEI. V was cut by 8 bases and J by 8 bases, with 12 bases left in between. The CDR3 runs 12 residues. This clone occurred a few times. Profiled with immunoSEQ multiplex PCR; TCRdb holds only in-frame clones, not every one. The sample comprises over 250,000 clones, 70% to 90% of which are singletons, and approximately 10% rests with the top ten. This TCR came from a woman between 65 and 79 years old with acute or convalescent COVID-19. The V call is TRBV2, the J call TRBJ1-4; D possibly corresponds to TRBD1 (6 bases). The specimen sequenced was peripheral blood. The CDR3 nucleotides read TGTGCCAGCGGGGACAAGATCGAAAAACTGTTTTTT. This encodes CASGDKIEKLFF.